One and the same sample provided the 27 T cell receptor beta chains below, sequenced in a study of control samples from healthy donors and cancer patients. TCRdb's table, derived via immunoSEQ multiplex PCR, lists solely in-frame clones and lacks some. Of 95,000 to 130,000 clones in the sample, 88% were seen once. The sequenced sample consisted of blood. The source of these receptors is a woman between 70 and 85 years old in good health.

Details on this clone: A read error may account for a junction end that differs from germline. The rearrangement joins TRBV6-1 to TRBJ1-2; TRBD1 matches at 7 bases. The CDR3 length is 15 residues. Germline CDR1 reads MNHNS; CDR2 reads SASEGT. The CDR3 here is CASSKAGGQDYGYTF. The CDR3 DNA sequence: TGTGCCAGCAGTAAAGCAGGGGGACAAGACTATGGCTACACCTTC.

Here the CDR3 reads CASSYSRRGTGALQETQYF. The DNA of the CDR3 is TGTGCCAGCAGTTACTCGAGAAGGGGGACGGGGGCCCTGCAAGAGACCCAGTACTTC. The rearrangement joins TRBV6-2 or TRBV6-3 to TRBJ2-5; D may match TRBD1 or TRBD2 (6 bases each). The germline V gene encodes CDR1 MNHEY and CDR2 SVGEGT. This CDR3 contains 19 residues. Trimming stripped 0 bases from V and 2 bases from J, with 22 bases between.

The V gene is TRBV24-1, the J gene TRBJ2-1; 9 positions agree with TRBD2. This CDR3 is built from 14 residues. Germline V gives CDR1 KGHDR, CDR2 SFDVKD. Trimming removed 6 bases from V and 5 bases from J; junction bases left unmatched: 4. The CDR3 region has the DNA TGTGCCACCAGTAAAAGCGGGGGGCACAATGAGCAGTTCTTC. Its protein is CATSKSGGHNEQFF.

V gene TRBV29-1 combines with J gene TRBJ2-3, with no clear D. The length of the CDR3 is 15 residues. Trimming pared 4 bases from V and 0 bases from J, leaving 14 bases between. Germline loops: CDR1 SQVTM, CDR2 ANQGSEA. The CDR3 sequence: CSVVWSSFSTDTQYF. DNA for the CDR3: TGCAGCGTTGTTTGGAGTTCCTTTAGCACAGATACGCAGTATTTT.

The V call is TRBV11-1, the J call TRBJ2-5; 9 nucleotides align to TRBD2. Germline CDR1 SGHAT, CDR2 FQDESV (reference sequence). The CDR3 consists of 16 residues. J was trimmed by 5 bases and V by 8 bases; bases with no gene match: 15. Here the CDR3 reads CASQRGAGGRYETQYF. As DNA, the CDR3 is TGTGCCAGCCAGAGGGGCGCGGGGGGGCGGTACGAGACCCAGTACTTC. Together with reference TRBV11-1 and TRBJ2-5, the CDR3 gives the full variable domain: EAEVAQSPRYKITEKSQAVAFWCDPISGHATLYWYRQILGQGPELLVQFQDESVVDDSQLPKDRFSAERLKGVDSTLKIQPAELGDSAMYLCASQRGAGGRYETQYFGPGTRLLVL.

The CDR3 DNA is TGTGCCAGCAGTTCCCCCCGGGGACAGGGGCATGGCTACACCTTC. Its translation is CASSSPRGQGHGYTF. V usage is TRBV6-5 and J usage is TRBJ1-2, with 10 bases that match TRBD1. CDR1 is MNHEY, CDR2 SVGAGI, per germline. This CDR3 has 15 amino acids. V lost 4 bases, J lost 6 bases, and 8 bases stayed unmatched.

V usage is TRBV9 and J usage is TRBJ2-2; 8 bases are a match to TRBD2. Per the germline V gene, CDR1 is SGDLS and CDR2 is YYNGEE. This CDR3 is built from 15 residues. The V gene end was trimmed by 3 bases and the J gene end by 1 base; junction bases not matched to a gene: 2. The CDR3 reads CASSGLAGNTGELFF. The CDR3 nucleotides read TGTGCCAGCAGCGGCCTAGCGGGGAACACCGGGGAGCTGTTTTTT.

This clone was counted a few times. V usage is TRBV19 and J usage is TRBJ1-1; unclear D gene. This CDR3 spans 12 amino acids. V was shortened by 3 bases and J by 6 bases, with 8 bases between the two germline ends. In germline, CDR1 is LNHDA, CDR2 SQIVND (reference sequence). The DNA of the CDR3 is TGTGCCAGTAGTATGAGGACGTCTGAAGCTTTCTTT. Its protein product is CASSMRTSEAFF.

This chain uses TRBV24-1 with TRBJ2-3; 8 bases fit TRBD2. The CDR3 consists of 16 residues. The germline gives CDR1 KGHDR, CDR2 SFDVKD. Trimming at V came to 2 bases and at J to 0 bases, leaving 3 bases not matched to a gene. The CDR3 coding sequence is TGTGCCACCAGTGATTCAGCGGGGGAAAGCACAGATACGCAGTATTTT. This codes for CATSDSAGESTDTQYF.

This chain uses TRBV18 with TRBJ2-2; D possibly matches TRBD1 or TRBD2 (5 bases each). V dropped 3 bases and J dropped 6 bases, with 20 bases sitting between them. The germline V gene encodes CDR1 KGHSH and CDR2 LQKENI. This CDR3 is built from 17 residues. CDR3 in DNA: TGTGCCAGCTCACCTTTTTTTCGGGGCGAAGGCGCCGGGGAGCTGTTTTTT. Translating it yields CASSPFFRGEGAGELFF.

The chain employs TRBV6-6 and TRBJ1-4, with 9 bases that match TRBD1. The CDR3 has 13 residues. The V segment lost 1 base and the J segment 17 bases; nucleotides outside the gene matches: 8. The V gene's germline CDR1 is MNHNY and CDR2 SVGAGI (reference sequence). CDR3 amino acids: CASSYLQGAGDFF. In DNA form, the CDR3 reads TGTGCCAGCAGTTACTTACAGGGGGCCGGTGACTTTTTT.

J is TRBJ1-1 and V is TRBV5-5, with no clear D. V was shortened by 1 base and J by 1 base, with 11 bases between the two germline ends. Germline V gene sequence: CDR1 SGHKS, CDR2 YYEKEE (reference sequence). The CDR3 runs to 15 residues. CDR3: CASSLLGRTNTEAFF. The CDR3 nucleotides are TGTGCCAGCAGCTTGTTAGGACGGACGAACACTGAAGCTTTCTTT.

This chain links TRBV19 with TRBJ2-1; 10 bases fit TRBD2. The V gene end was trimmed by 7 bases and the J gene end by 9 bases; junction bases not matched to a gene: 12. The CDR3 spans 15 residues. Germline values: CDR1 LNHDA, CDR2 SQIVND (reference sequence). CDR3 nucleotide sequence: TGTGCCAGTACATACGCAAGACTAGCGGGCACTGAGCAGTTCTTC. As protein: CASTYARLAGTEQFF.

V gene TRBV12-5 combines with J gene TRBJ1-1; no firm D call. CDR1 and CDR2 (germline): LGHNT, FRNRAP. The germline V and J ends were trimmed by 1 base and 3 bases, with 6 bases remaining between them. The CDR3 is 13 amino acids. The CDR3 here is CASGLDADTEAFF. CDR3 sequence (DNA): TGTGCTAGTGGTTTGGACGCCGACACTGAAGCTTTCTTT. The whole variable domain, filled in from reference TRBV12-5 and TRBJ1-1, reads DARVTQTPRHKVTEMGQEVTMRCQPILGHNTVFWYRQTMMQGLELLAYFRNRAPLDDSGMPKDRFSAEMPDATLATLKIQPSEPRDSAVYFCASGLDADTEAFFGQGTRLTVV.

The chain has TRBV11-2 and TRBJ1-1; 7 nucleotides match TRBD1. V lost 5 bases and J lost 11; bases outside the gene matches: 11. Germline CDR1 is SGHAT and CDR2 is FQNNGV. CDR3 length: 13 amino acids. CDR3 protein: CASSPTDRMSAFF. CDR3 DNA: TGTGCCAGCAGCCCCACGGACAGGATGAGTGCTTTCTTT.

In DNA, the CDR3 is TGTGCCATCAGCAGACAGGGGAAGGGAAACACCATATATTTT. The encoded protein is CAISRQGKGNTIYF. The V call is TRBV10-3, the J call TRBJ1-3; 8 nucleotides line up with TRBD1. CDR3 length: 14 residues. V gave up 6 bases and J gave up 4 bases; unmatched junction bases: 5. Germline values: CDR1 ENHRY, CDR2 SYGVKD.

The gene calls are TRBV6-5 and TRBJ1-2, with 7 bases matching TRBD1. The J segment lost 8 bases and the V segment lost 6 bases, leaving 12 bases of the junction unmatched. The CDR3 consists of 14 residues. Per germline, CDR1 MNHEY and CDR2 SVGAGI. CDR3 region: CASRDRQGSGGYTF. DNA of the CDR3: TGTGCCAGCAGGGACAGACAGGGATCTGGCGGCTACACCTTC.

The chain carries TRBV3-1 (or the pseudogene TRBV3-2) and TRBJ2-3; the D is unclear. The CDR3 sequence is 14 residues long. The germline V and J ends were trimmed by 4 bases and 2 bases, with 10 bases remaining between them. Germline V gene data show CDR1 as LGHDT and CDR2 as YNNKEL (reference sequence). CDR3 residues: CASSPRTNTDTQYF. DNA of the CDR3: TGTGCCAGCAGCCCGCGGACGAACACAGATACGCAGTATTTT.

This chain uses TRBV7-6 with TRBJ2-1; tentatively, D is TRBD2 (6 bases). Germline V CDR1 and CDR2: SGHVS, FNYEAQ. The CDR3 loop spans 16 amino acids. Trimming shortened V by 5 bases and J by 7 bases, and 21 bases separated the two germline ends. As DNA, the CDR3 is TGTGCCAGCAGCCCGGGCCGGGGGATGGTTTTTAATGAGCAGTTCTTC. Translated, it gives CASSPGRGMVFNEQFF.

The chain is built from TRBV4-2 and TRBJ2-3, with D possibly being TRBD1 (5 bases). The germline CDR1 and CDR2 sequences are LGHNA and YNFKEQ. Trimming cost V 0 bases and J 4 bases, with 8 bases left between them. This CDR3 comprises 14 residues. The DNA of the CDR3 is TGTGCCAGCAGCCAAGAGGGCAGGGCAGATACGCAGTATTTT. Residues: CASSQEGRADTQYF.

The genes are TRBV11-2 and TRBJ1-1; D is unclear. The CDR3 is 15 amino acids. With 1 base removed from V and 3 bases from J, the gap between germline ends came to 12 bases. The germline gives CDR1 SGHAT, CDR2 FQNNGV. The DNA of the CDR3 is TGTGCCAGCAGCTTAGTAGGCGCAGGTTACACTGAAGCTTTCTTT. Its protein is CASSLVGAGYTEAFF.

V usage is TRBV15 and J usage is TRBJ1-6; 8 bases agree with TRBD1. Germline V lookup: CDR1 LNHNV, CDR2 YYDKDF (reference sequence). CDR3 length: 14 residues. V shed 3 bases, J shed 8 bases, and the junction held 3 bases outside the gene matches. CDR3 DNA: TGTGCCACCAGCAGTGGGACAGGTGATTCACCCCTCCACTTT. Protein sequence: CATSSGTGDSPLHF. Supplemented by reference TRBV15 and TRBJ1-6, the full variable domain reads DAMVIQNPRYQVTQFGKPVTLSCSQTLNHNVMYWYQQKSSQAPKLLFHYYDKDFNNEADTPDNFQSRRPNTSFCFLDIRSPGLGDTAMYLCATSSGTGDSPLHFGNGTRLTVT.

This chain connects TRBV7-2 to TRBJ1-2, with 7 bases lining up with TRBD1. Trimming cost V 5 bases and J 7 bases; bases outside gene matches: 7. The CDR3 consists of 13 residues. From germline, CDR1 is SGHTA and CDR2 FQGNSA. CDR3 nucleotide sequence: TGTGCCAGCAGCGAAAACAGGGGCGGTGGCTACACCTTC. Translated: CASSENRGGGYTF.

This rearrangement joins TRBV5-1 to TRBJ2-2; D call uncertain. The germline V gene encodes CDR1 SGHRS and CDR2 YFSETQ. Between the trimmed V and J ends, which lost 4 bases and 4 bases, there was a span of 14 bases. The CDR3 extends over 15 amino acids. This CDR3 reads CASSPGPHGTGELFF. In nucleotides, the CDR3 is TGCGCCAGCAGCCCCGGACCCCACGGCACCGGGGAGCTGTTTTTT. Combining the CDR3 with reference TRBV5-1 and TRBJ2-2 gives the whole variable domain KAGVTQTPRYLIKTRGQQVTLSCSPISGHRSVSWYQQTPGQGLQFLFEYFSETQRNKGNFPGRFSGRQFSNSRSEMNVSTLELGDSALYLCASSPGPHGTGELFFGEGSRLTVL.

The chain combines TRBV29-1 with TRBJ1-1, with D hard to call. Trimming removed 7 bases at V and 1 base at J, with 13 bases between. Germline CDR1 and CDR2: SQVTM and ANQGSEA. The CDR3 contains 13 residues. The CDR3 is CSARGAGNTEAFF. The DNA for the CDR3 is TGCAGCGCCCGGGGAGCGGGGAACACTGAAGCTTTCTTT. The variable domain in full, with the rest retrieved from reference TRBV29-1 and TRBJ1-1, is SAVISQKPSRDICQRGTSLTIQCQVDSQVTMMFWYRQQPGQSLTLIATANQGSEATYESGFVIDKFPISRPNLTFSTLTVSNMSPEDSSIYLCSARGAGNTEAFFGQGTRLTVV.

V and J are TRBV6-2 or TRBV6-3 and TRBJ1-5; no definite D call. CDR3 length: 13 amino acids. Germline V gene lookup returns CDR1 MNHEY and CDR2 SVGEGT. The V gene lost 1 base and the J gene lost 2 bases, with 3 bases spanning the gap. DNA of the CDR3: TGTGCCAGCAGTTACTACCGCAATCAGCCCCAGCATTTT. Translating it yields CASSYYRNQPQHF.

This clone was seen only once. The chain joins TRBV4-3 to TRBJ2-3, with 11 nucleotides matching TRBD2. The trim removed 4 bases at V and 2 bases at J, leaving 5 bases unmatched. CDR1 LGHNA and CDR2 YSLEER come from the germline V gene. CDR3 length: 16 residues. The CDR3 loop is CASSLSGGALTDTQYF. CDR3 bases: TGCGCCAGCAGCCTTAGCGGGGGGGCCCTCACAGATACGCAGTATTTT.